Described below is a single T cell receptor (beta chain) sequence and its context. The antigen it recognizes is unknown. Base qualities are not recorded, but no much larger clone differs from it by a single base. Based on the germline V gene, the CDR1 and CDR2 sequences are MGHRA and YSYEKL. The CDR3 measures 18 amino acids from cysteine to phenylalanine. The DNA shown is the 54-base CDR3, in frame from base 1. A distance of 21 bases separates the germline ends of V and J, which lose 0 bases and 4 bases respectively. This sample was included in a study of T-cell reconstitution after alpha-beta-depleted transplantation in children (dated by TCRdb to the mid-2010s). Study-wide context: Using TCR repertoire profiling, the study quantitatively followed how T-cell immune reconstitution unfolded in children after TCRalphabeta/CD19-depleted allogeneic hematopoietic cell transplantation.

The treatment or condition label on this specimen signifies: allogeneic hematopoietic cell transplantation with graft depleted of TCRalphabeta T cells and CD19 B cells. Transplant recipients were children who received TCRalphabeta/CD19-depleted allogeneic hematopoietic cell grafts. The library was generated by PCR. The data were produced on an Illumina HiSeq 2500. Molecular barcoding was employed in the preparation of TCR libraries, with unique molecular identifiers being used to normalize TCRbeta repertoire quantification. TCRdb reran the public reads through fastp at Q25 and MiXCR, keeping productive beta chains. Each entry merges the rows of one CDR3 protein and shows their most common DNA and genes. Recorded for this sample are some 110,000 distinct CDR3 sequences; over 9% of them occurred a single time. Of the sample, nearly 35% is held by the ten largest clones. Overall study outcomes, separate from this receptor: Hyperexpanded clone frequencies declined over subsequent months; after one year, T-cell counts and TCRbeta diversity were mostly attributed to newly produced T cells. The apparently early alphabetaT-cell count recovery about two months after transplant was reportedly dependent on only several hundred rapidly expanded clones derived from non-depleted graft cells. In some patients, the high TCRbeta diversity seen at day 60 was put down to recipient T cells and intrathymic progenitors that had survived conditioning.

The sequence was collected from a boy between 2 and 10 years old with acute lymphoblastic leukemia, due to receive a stem cell transplant. Rearrangement joined TRBV4-1 to TRBJ1-1; a weak D assignment points to TRBD1 (5 bases agree). Sequences were derived from PBMCs, sampled before TCRalphabeta/CD19-depleted stem cell transplant. CDR3 protein: CASSQDLVQGTVGTEAFF. The sequenced DNA is TGCGCCAGCAGCCAAGACTTAGTGCAGGGCACGGTGGGCACTGAAGCTTTCTTT.